This record looks at one T cell receptor beta chain sequence and its context. Data came from immunoSEQ multiplex PCR; TCRdb stores just in-frame clones and leaves some out. The repertoire holds about 86,000 clones, approximately 88% seen once, with approximately 1.5% in the top ten. The CDR3 has 15 amino acids. Germline V CDR1 and CDR2: MDHEN, SYDVKM. The trim removed 4 bases at V and 6 bases at J, leaving 9 bases unmatched. These data belong to a study of OX40 agonist ivuxolimab in advanced cancers. About the study: The dose of intravenous ivuxolimab that patients received every 2 weeks ranged from 0.01 to 10 mg/kg.

The sample here was CD4+ or CD8+ T cells sorted from blood, taken in a trial of the OX40 agonist ivuxolimab. The chain links TRBV28 to TRBJ2-7, with TRBD2 matching over 10 bases. This receptor was taken from an adult with an advanced solid tumor such as melanoma, head and neck, liver or kidney cancer. The CDR3 loop is CASSSSGSVSGEQYF. The CDR3 coding sequence is TGTGCCAGCAGTTCTAGCGGGAGTGTTTCGGGCGAGCAGTACTTC.